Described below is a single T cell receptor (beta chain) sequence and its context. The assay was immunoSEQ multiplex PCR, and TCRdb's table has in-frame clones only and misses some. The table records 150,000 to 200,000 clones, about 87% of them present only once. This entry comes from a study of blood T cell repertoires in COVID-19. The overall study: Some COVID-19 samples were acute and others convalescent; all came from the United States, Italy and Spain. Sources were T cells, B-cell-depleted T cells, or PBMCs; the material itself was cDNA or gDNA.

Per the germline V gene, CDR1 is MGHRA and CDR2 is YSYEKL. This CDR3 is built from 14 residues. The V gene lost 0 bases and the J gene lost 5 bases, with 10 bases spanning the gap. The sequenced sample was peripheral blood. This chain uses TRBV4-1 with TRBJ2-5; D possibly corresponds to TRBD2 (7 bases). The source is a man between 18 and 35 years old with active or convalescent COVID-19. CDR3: CASSQEAGAETQYF. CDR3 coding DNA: TGCGCCAGCAGCCAAGAGGCGGGGGCCGAGACCCAGTACTTC.